These 31 T cell receptor beta chains came from one sample sequenced in a study of blood T cell repertoires in COVID-19. The assay was immunoSEQ multiplex PCR, and TCRdb's table has in-frame clones only and misses some. The top ten clones hold less than 9.5% of a sample with some 190,000 clones, 82% of them seen once. Sequencing input: peripheral blood. Receptors were obtained from an older woman with COVID-19, enrolled during active disease.

The chain recombines TRBV30 with TRBJ1-1, with TRBD1 identical over 7 bases. Germline V gives CDR1 GTSNPN, CDR2 SVGIG (reference sequence). With V trimmed by 4 bases and J by 4 bases, 6 bases remained unmatched. The length of the CDR3 is 13 residues. In DNA form, the CDR3 reads TGTGCCTGGAACAGGGGCCGAGGCACTGAAGCTTTCTTT. It codes for CAWNRGRGTEAFF.

The chain links TRBV11-2 to TRBJ2-7; TRBD2 agrees at 13 bases. Germline assignment: CDR1 SGHAT and CDR2 FQNNGV. This CDR3 comprises 16 residues. V lost 0 bases and J lost 4; bases outside the gene matches: 3. CDR3 DNA: TGTGCCAGCAGCTTAGACCCGACTAGCGGGGGGTACGAGCAGTACGTC. This encodes CASSLDPTSGGYEQYV.

This clone has a single count. V and J are TRBV5-1 and TRBJ1-2; tentative D call: TRBD1 (6 bases). The CDR3 length is 13 residues. CDR1 is SGHRS and CDR2 is YFSETQ in the germline V gene. Trimming removed 4 bases from V and 5 bases from J, with 12 bases in between. This chain's CDR3 is CASSRGQLYGYTF. The CDR3 bases are TGCGCCAGCAGCCGAGGACAGTTATATGGCTACACCTTC.

This clone was seen just once. The rearrangement links TRBV11-2 to TRBJ2-7, with a weak D call TRBD2 (5 bases). Looked up from germline, CDR1 is SGHAT and CDR2 is FQNNGV. CDR3 size: 15 residues. Trimming stripped 1 base from V and 0 bases from J, with 10 bases between. The CDR3 nucleotides read TGTGCCAGCAGCTTAGGGTTGGGGAGCTCCTACGAGCAGTACGTC. Its protein product is CASSLGLGSSYEQYV.

This CDR3 is CAWSTLGELFF. In DNA form, the CDR3 reads TGTGCCTGGAGTACTCTCGGGGAGCTGTTTTTT. The chain is built from TRBV30 and TRBJ2-2; D is ambiguous. Looked up from germline, CDR1 is GTSNPN and CDR2 is SVGIG (reference sequence). There are 11 residues in the CDR3. Trimming removed 2 bases at V and 7 bases at J, with 5 bases between.

CDR3 nucleotide sequence: TGTGCCAGCAGTTACGGGCTAACCTACGAGCAGTACTTC. Translating gives CASSYGLTYEQYF. The chain links TRBV6-5 to TRBJ2-7, with D unresolved. CDR3 length: 13 residues. Per the germline V gene, CDR1 is MNHEY and CDR2 is SVGAGI. V gave up 2 bases and J gave up 2 bases, with 7 bases separating them.

This clone was seen a single time. The V and J genes are TRBV3-1 (or the pseudogene TRBV3-2) and TRBJ2-1; possible D gene TRBD1, 5 bases. The CDR3 runs to 13 residues. CDR1 is LGHDT, CDR2 YNNKEL, per germline (reference sequence). V was clipped by 4 bases and J by 5 bases, with 9 bases between them. The CDR3 sequence: CASSLDMNNEQFF. The DNA for the CDR3 is TGTGCCAGCAGCCTGGACATGAACAATGAGCAGTTCTTC.

The rearrangement joins TRBV28 to TRBJ1-2; TRBD1 matches 7 bases. Unmatched junction bases numbered 6, after V lost 8 bases and J lost 6 bases. CDR3 length equals 12 residues. Germline lookup yields CDR1 MDHEN and CDR2 SYDVKM. The CDR3 protein is CASQGQADGYTF. CDR3 bases: TGTGCCAGCCAAGGACAGGCGGATGGCTACACCTTC.

The V call is TRBV7-9, the J call TRBJ1-1; D gene unclear. The germline V gene encodes CDR1 SEHNR and CDR2 FQNEAQ (reference sequence). The V gene lost 0 bases and the J gene lost 6 bases, with 8 bases spanning the gap. The CDR3 is made up of 13 amino acids. CDR3 bases: TGTGCCAGCAGCTTAGCGGGCAGTGCTGAAGCTTTCTTT. Translating gives CASSLAGSAEAFF. The whole variable domain, remainder taken from reference TRBV7-9 and TRBJ1-1, is DTGVSQNPRHKITKRGQNVTFRCDPISEHNRLYWYRQTLGQGPEFLTYFQNEAQLEKSRLLSDRFSAERPKGSFSTLEIQRTEQGDSAMYLCASSLAGSAEAFFGQGTRLTVV.

This chain connects TRBV6-6 to TRBJ1-1; D uncertain. V lost 4 bases and J lost 7, with 10 bases in between. CDR1 is MNHNY and CDR2 is SVGAGI in the germline V gene (reference sequence). CDR3 length: 12 amino acids. CDR3 nucleotides: TGTGCCAGCAGTTTCATGGAGGGTGAAGCTTTCTTT. Residues: CASSFMEGEAFF.

This chain connects TRBV10-1 to TRBJ2-7, with 16 positions matching TRBD2. Germline CDR1 reads WNHNN; CDR2 reads SYGVQD (reference sequence). Trimming removed 5 bases from V and 2 bases from J; junction bases left unmatched: 12. CDR3 size: 19 residues. The CDR3, as DNA: TGCGCCAGCAGTCCTACGTCCGGGACTAGCGGGGGGGGACCCTACGAGCAGTACGTC. It translates to CASSPTSGTSGGGPYEQYV.

This chain links TRBV19 with TRBJ1-1; 7 bases fit TRBD1. CDR3 length: 14 residues. V gave up 5 bases and J gave up 0 bases; unmatched junction bases: 3. The germline gives CDR1 LNHDA, CDR2 SQIVND (reference sequence). Here the CDR3 reads CASSVGTVNTEAFF. The CDR3 nucleotides are TGTGCCAGTAGTGTCGGGACAGTGAACACTGAAGCTTTCTTT.

This chain uses TRBV2 with TRBJ2-1, with TRBD2 matching 7 bases. Germline trimming cut 3 bases from V and 3 bases from J; bases unmatched to any gene: 5. This CDR3 spans 15 amino acids. Germline V CDR1 and CDR2: SNHLY, FYNNEI. CDR3 region: CASSEWRENYNEQFF. The CDR3 DNA is TGTGCCAGCAGTGAGTGGCGGGAGAACTACAATGAGCAGTTCTTC.

The chain combines TRBV7-6 with TRBJ2-5, with TRBD1 matching 7 bases. CDR3 length: 16 amino acids. CDR1 is SGHVS, CDR2 FNYEAQ, per germline. V trimming: 2 bases; J trimming: 4 bases; junction bases outside the gene matches: 10. The CDR3 DNA sequence: TGTGCCAGCAGCTTATACGGGACAGCTATTTCAGAGACCCAGTACTTC. Translated: CASSLYGTAISETQYF. The complete variable domain, with remaining parts taken from reference TRBV7-6 and TRBJ2-5, reads GAGVSQSPRYKVTKRGQDVALRCDPISGHVSLYWYRQALGQGPEFLTYFNYEAQQDKSGLPNDRFSAERPEGSISTLTIQRTEQRDSAMYRCASSLYGTAISETQYFGPGTRLLVL.

This chain links TRBV6-5 with TRBJ2-2; D is undetermined. CDR3 size: 14 residues. Between the trimmed V and J ends, which lost 1 base and 4 bases, there was a span of 7 bases. CDR1 and CDR2 (germline): MNHEY, SVGAGI. The CDR3 DNA follows: TGTGCCAGCAGTTACTTTTCAGGCACCGGGGAGCTGTTTTTT. This codes for CASSYFSGTGELFF.

This clone was detected only a few times. J is TRBJ1-2 and V is TRBV7-2; TRBD1 matches 8 bases. In germline, CDR1 is SGHTA, CDR2 FQGNSA. Trimming removed 0 bases from V and 4 bases from J; junction bases left unmatched: 4. The CDR3 loop spans 15 amino acids. The CDR3 DNA reads TGTGCCAGCAGCTTAGCGGACAGGGAGGGCTATGGCTACACCTTC. Translation gives CASSLADREGYGYTF.

In its sample, this clone was seen once. The chain is built from TRBV7-2 and TRBJ1-2; perhaps TRBD1 as D (5 bases). This CDR3 region has 17 residues. The V end lost 1 base, the J end lost 5 bases, and 20 bases lay between the germline ends. Germline V gene data show CDR1 as SGHTA and CDR2 as FQGNSA. In DNA form, the CDR3 reads TGTGCCAGCAGCTTAGAGGTTCCGGGCAGGGTGGGATATGGCTACACCTTC. This encodes CASSLEVPGRVGYGYTF.

The rearrangement joins TRBV11-2 to TRBJ1-4, with 7 bases fitting TRBD1. CDR1 and CDR2 (germline): SGHAT, FQNNGV. The CDR3 is made up of 15 amino acids. Trimming removed 0 bases from V and 8 bases from J; junction bases left unmatched: 6. The CDR3 loop is CASSLDTGTAEKLFF. CDR3 DNA sequence: TGTGCCAGCAGCTTAGATACCGGGACAGCAGAAAAACTGTTTTTT.

CDR3 sequence reads: CASSPSLDRYNSPLHF. CDR3 bases: TGTGCCAGCAGCCCATCCCTGGACAGATATAATTCACCCCTCCACTTT. The rearrangement joins TRBV3-1 (or the pseudogene TRBV3-2) to TRBJ1-6; D may be TRBD1 (6 bases). The CDR3 consists of 16 residues. Germline CDR1 and CDR2: LGHDT and YNNKEL (reference sequence). V dropped 4 bases and J dropped 4 bases, with 14 bases sitting between them.

The chain is built from TRBV18 and TRBJ2-1, with 10 bases fitting TRBD2. The CDR3 runs 14 residues. With 3 bases clipped from V and 10 bases from J, the junction kept 6 bases outside the gene matches. Germline-derived CDR1 and CDR2 are KGHSH and LQKENI. CDR3 coding DNA: TGTGCCAGCTCACCGCTAGCGGGAGACGGAGAGCAGTTCTTC. It specifies CASSPLAGDGEQFF. Drawing the rest from reference TRBV18 and TRBJ2-1, the complete variable domain is NAGVMQNPRHLVRRRGQEARLRCSPMKGHSHVYWYRQLPEEGLKFMVYLQKENIIDESGMPKERFSAEFPKEGPSILRIQQVVRGDSAAYFCASSPLAGDGEQFFGPGTRLTVL.

This chain uses TRBV11-2 with TRBJ1-2, with D maybe TRBD1 (6 bases). In germline, CDR1 is SGHAT, CDR2 FQNNGV. V gave up 0 bases and J gave up 4 bases, with 9 bases separating them. The CDR3 length is 14 residues. This CDR3 reads CASSLDIGGYGYTF. CDR3 nucleotides: TGTGCCAGCAGCTTAGATATAGGGGGCTATGGCTACACCTTC. Variable domain in full (rest from reference TRBV11-2 and TRBJ1-2): EAGVAQSPRYKIIEKRQSVAFWCNPISGHATLYWYQQILGQGPKLLIQFQNNGVVDDSQLPKDRFSAERLKGVDSTLKIQPAKLEDSAVYLCASSLDIGGYGYTFGSGTRLTVV.

The chain employs TRBV3-1 (or the pseudogene TRBV3-2) and TRBJ2-1; TRBD2 matches at 9 bases. The V gene's germline CDR1 is LGHDT and CDR2 YNNKEL (reference sequence). The CDR3 contains 15 residues. Trimming at V came to 4 bases and at J to 4 bases, leaving 5 bases not matched to a gene. This chain's CDR3 is CASSPGLASYNEQFF. CDR3 nucleotides: TGTGCCAGCAGCCCAGGACTAGCGTCTTACAATGAGCAGTTCTTC.

The V call is TRBV7-8, the J call TRBJ1-2; perhaps TRBD1 as D (6 bases). V was trimmed by 3 bases and J by 3 bases, leaving 8 bases between them. Per germline, CDR1 SGHVS and CDR2 FQNEAQ. This CDR3 is built from 13 residues. This CDR3 is CASSFRTDYGYTF. The CDR3 DNA reads as TGTGCCAGCAGCTTCCGGACAGACTATGGCTACACCTTC.

V gene TRBV24-1 combines with J gene TRBJ2-3, with TRBD2 matching 10 bases. The J segment lost 4 bases and the V segment lost 6 bases, leaving 12 bases of the junction unmatched. The CDR3 totals 17 residues. Germline values: CDR1 KGHDR, CDR2 SFDVKD. CDR3 in amino acids: CATSSQSSSGGADTQYF. The CDR3 DNA reads TGTGCCACCAGTTCACAATCCTCTAGCGGGGGCGCAGATACGCAGTATTTT.

The chain employs TRBV7-9 and TRBJ1-6, with D possibly matching TRBD1 (6 bases). The CDR3 sequence is 14 residues long. The V gene lost 5 bases and the J gene lost 8 bases, with 13 bases spanning the gap. Germline V CDR1 and CDR2: SEHNR, FQNEAQ (reference sequence). CDR3 in DNA: TGTGCCAGCAGCAGGGACACCGAAGATTCACCCCTCCACTTT. Amino acids: CASSRDTEDSPLHF.

V is TRBV19 and J is TRBJ1-2, with 12 bases lining up with TRBD1. Unmatched junction bases numbered 9, after V lost 5 bases and J lost 5 bases. Germline V gene sequence: CDR1 LNHDA, CDR2 SQIVND (reference sequence). CDR3 length: 16 amino acids. The CDR3 reads CASSAPGTGGLYGYTF. The CDR3 DNA sequence: TGTGCCAGTAGTGCCCCCGGGACAGGGGGCTTGTATGGCTACACCTTC.

The chain couples TRBV28 to TRBJ1-3, with TRBD1 matching over 8 bases. CDR1 and CDR2 (germline): MDHEN, SYDVKM. With V trimmed by 8 bases and J by 0 bases, 18 bases remained unmatched. The CDR3 totals 19 residues. CDR3 protein: CASGPYYMPTGDSGNTIYF. CDR3 DNA sequence: TGTGCCAGCGGACCCTACTACATGCCGACAGGGGACTCTGGAAACACCATATATTTT.

This clone was found once. The chain recombines TRBV14 with TRBJ2-5; the D gene is possibly TRBD2 (6 bases). The germline V gene encodes CDR1 SGHDN and CDR2 FVKESK. This CDR3 region has 16 residues. Trimming left V 1 base short and J 2 bases short, with 14 bases between. The CDR3 is CASSQVGGPLQETQYF. Here the CDR3 DNA reads TGTGCCAGCAGCCAAGTCGGGGGACCCCTTCAAGAGACCCAGTACTTC.

This clone was counted between two and nine times. The rearrangement joins TRBV6-2 or TRBV6-3 to TRBJ2-1; 8 positions match TRBD2. After removal of 6 bases from V and 7 bases from J, the junction contained 11 bases not matched to a gene. In germline, CDR1 is MNHEY, CDR2 SVGEGT. This CDR3 spans 15 amino acids. CDR3 DNA sequence: TGTGCCAGCAGCTCCGGGACTAGGTCTGGAAATGAGCAGTTCTTC. Residues: CASSSGTRSGNEQFF.

The count of this clone is one. The chain recombines TRBV27 with TRBJ2-7; 9 positions agree with TRBD2. Trimming cost V 5 bases and J 1 base; bases outside gene matches: 12. CDR3 length: 17 amino acids. Germline V gene lookup returns CDR1 MNHEY and CDR2 SMNVEV (reference sequence). This CDR3 reads CASSTTSGRLKSYEQYF. CDR3 DNA sequence: TGTGCCAGCAGTACTACTAGCGGGCGTTTAAAATCCTACGAGCAGTACTTC.

The J gene is TRBJ2-7, the V gene TRBV9; no clear D gene. With 0 bases removed from V and 13 bases from J, the gap between germline ends came to 17 bases. The CDR3 sequence is 13 residues long. Germline assignment: CDR1 SGDLS and CDR2 YYNGEE. The CDR3 DNA reads TGTGCCAGCAGCGTAGCCCACGGTGGGCGCGAATACTTC. This gives the protein CASSVAHGGREYF.